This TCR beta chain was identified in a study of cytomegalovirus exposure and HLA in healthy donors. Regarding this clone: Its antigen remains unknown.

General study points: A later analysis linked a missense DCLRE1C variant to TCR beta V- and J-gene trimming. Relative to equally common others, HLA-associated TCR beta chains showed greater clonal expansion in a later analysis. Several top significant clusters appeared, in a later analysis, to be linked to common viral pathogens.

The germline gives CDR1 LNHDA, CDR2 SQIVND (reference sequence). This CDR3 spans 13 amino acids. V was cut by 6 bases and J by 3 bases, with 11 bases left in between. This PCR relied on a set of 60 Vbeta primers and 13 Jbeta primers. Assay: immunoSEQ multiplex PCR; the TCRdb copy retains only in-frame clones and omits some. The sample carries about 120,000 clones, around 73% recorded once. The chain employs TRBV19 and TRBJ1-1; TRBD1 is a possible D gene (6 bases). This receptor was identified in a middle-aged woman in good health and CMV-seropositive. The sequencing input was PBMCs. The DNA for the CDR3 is TGTGCCAGTAGCCAAAACAGGGACACTGAAGCTTTCTTT. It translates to CASSQNRDTEAFF.